Listed below are T cell receptor beta chains from one sample, sequenced in a study of identical twins. TCRdb fed the 5' RACE reads into MiXCR, producing one record per CDR3 protein. This table holds 400,000 to 500,000 distinct CDR3 sequences, about a fifth found once. The sequenced material came from naive T cells sorted from blood. These receptors came from a man between 45 and 60 years old in good health. CDR3s include the opening cysteine and the closing phenylalanine or tryptophan.

TRBJ2-3,TRBV4-2,CASSQDRGGSTDTQYF
TRBJ2-7,TRBV7-9,CASSLWATSGLGREQYF
TRBJ1-2,TRBV5-1,CASSLMMTGQSNYGYTF
TRBJ2-2,TRBV18,CASSPTANTGELFF
TRBJ2-7,TRBV25-1,CASSGLGAGQAYEQYF
TRBJ1-1,TRBV20-1,CSARDWDRGTLNTEAFF
TRBJ2-7,TRBV10-3,CAISDKLTGGNYEQYF
TRBJ2-3,TRBV5-1,CASSLAVRYTDTQYF
TRBJ1-1,TRBV18,CASSPRTGDNTEAFF
TRBJ1-5,TRBV4-3,CASSQDAVSNQPQHF
TRBJ2-2,TRBV4-2,CASSQDEGTGELFF
TRBJ1-2,TRBV4-3,CASSQDGGRRSGYTF
TRBJ2-1,TRBV20-1,CSARSYGEQFF
TRBJ2-7,TRBV20-1,CSAKGLAEIYEQYF